This T cell receptor beta chain appears in the sequencing data of a study of T cell repertoires in cytomegalovirus infection. Overall study: Public TCR beta signatures indicated both CMV infection and matching HLA type. Findings and caveats of the study: Clonotype analysis showed dominance of the ex vivo response by HLA-C-restricted CMV-specific TCR beta clonotypes. The study identified carriers of CMV plus the relevant HLA from cumulative public TCR beta family frequency.

Germline V gene data show CDR1 as SQVTM and CDR2 as ANQGSEA. Trimming removed 4 bases at V and 4 bases at J, with 8 bases between. There are 12 residues in the CDR3. As for this clonotype: The antigen is unknown.

TCRdb called the reads again in MiXCR, with one record for every CDR3 protein. The sample includes about 260,000 distinct CDR3 sequences, approximately 8.3% of them seen just once. The TCR was taken from a human donor in good health (CMV status not recorded). Some clones in this sample may be carry-over from other donors' samples. Sequences were obtained from PBMCs. This chain uses TRBV29-1 with TRBJ1-5, with a tentative D call TRBD1 (6 bases). DNA for the CDR3: TGCAGCGTTGGGACAGAGAATCAGCCCCAGCATTTT. Translated: CSVGTENQPQHF.